The 19 T cell receptor beta chains presented below share a single source sample, sequenced in a study of spatial heterogeneity in lung cancer. TCRdb reprocessed the 5' RACE reads via MiXCR and lists one record per CDR3 protein. The repertoire has tens of thousands of distinct CDR3 sequences, approximately 12% of them found once; the top ten carry approximately 39%. Time point of the sample: sample taken at primary tumor resection. The specimen comprised PBMCs, sampled at surgery. All receptors come from a male donor with early-stage non-small cell lung cancer.

The chain couples TRBV7-2 to TRBJ2-7; TRBD1 matches at 9 bases. J gave up 10 bases and V 4 bases, and 8 bases lay outside the gene matches. The germline V gene encodes CDR1 SGHTA and CDR2 FQGNSA. The CDR3 sequence is 13 residues long. The CDR3 here is CASSSERDRDQYF. The DNA for the CDR3 is TGTGCCAGCAGCTCCGAGAGGGACAGGGACCAGTACTTC.

The J gene is TRBJ2-7, the V gene TRBV20-1; no clear D. Germline values: CDR1 DFQATT, CDR2 SNEGSKA (reference sequence). The V gene lost 8 bases and the J gene lost 2 bases, with 10 bases spanning the gap. The CDR3 has 11 residues. This chain's CDR3 is CSTRSAYEQYF. The CDR3 DNA reads as TGCAGTACCAGGAGTGCCTACGAGCAGTACTTC.

The table lists this clonotype with many counts. This rearrangement joins TRBV4-1 to TRBJ2-1; tentatively, D is TRBD1 (5 bases). This CDR3 is built from 16 residues. Germline V gives CDR1 MGHRA, CDR2 YSYEKL. V gave up 4 bases and J gave up 3 bases, with 16 bases separating them. The DNA for the CDR3 is TGCGCCAGCAGCCCGTACAAGGGGTCTAACTACAATGAGCAGTTCTTC. Protein sequence: CASSPYKGSNYNEQFF.

This clonotype was recorded many times. This rearrangement joins TRBV4-3 to TRBJ2-3; D is unclear. V was pared by 0 bases and J by 3 bases, with 13 bases between. The CDR3 has 16 residues. Germline loops: CDR1 LGHNA, CDR2 YSLEER. The DNA for the CDR3 is TGCGCCAGCAGCCAAGATGATCGGATGGGAACAGATACGCAGTATTTT. Encoded protein: CASSQDDRMGTDTQYF.

This clonotype was recorded a few times. The V call is TRBV21-1, the J call TRBJ2-6; TRBD1, the table's D call, was not compared with the DNA. TRBV21-1 is shown as a pseudogene. This CDR3 is 18 amino acids long. The DNA for the CDR3 is TGTGCCAGCAGCAAGCCGGGACAGGTCTACTCTGGGGCCAACGTCCTGACTTTC. Amino acids: CASSKPGQVYSGANVLTF.

The rearrangement uses TRBV3-1 and TRBJ2-1; D possibly matches TRBD1 or TRBD2 (5 bases each). The V and J ends lost 2 bases and 8 bases respectively, with 19 bases between them. CDR3 length equals 16 residues. CDR1 is LGHDT, CDR2 YNNKEL, per germline (reference sequence). In DNA form, the CDR3 reads TGTGCCAGCAGCCAATGGGGGACCCTGAACACTTATGAGCAGTTCTTC. Its translation: CASSQWGTLNTYEQFF.

This clonotype came up a few times. The rearrangement joins TRBV4-3 to TRBJ2-2; D is unclear. The CDR3 length is 15 residues. V dropped 1 base and J dropped 7 bases, with 13 bases sitting between them. Per germline, CDR1 LGHNA and CDR2 YSLEER. The CDR3 reads CASSQAPVRHGELFF. The CDR3 DNA follows: TGCGCCAGCAGCCAAGCCCCAGTGCGACACGGGGAGCTGTTTTTT.

The CDR3 DNA reads TGTGCCAGCAGGACACCCCGGGACAGGATCAATCAGCCCCAGCATTTT. Amino acids: CASRTPRDRINQPQHF. The chain recombines TRBV6-1 with TRBJ1-5, with 8 nucleotides matching TRBD1. The CDR3 extends over 16 amino acids. The germline V gene encodes CDR1 MNHNS and CDR2 SASEGT. J lost 3 bases, V lost 6 bases, and 10 bases had no gene match.

This clonotype was observed a handful of times. The V and J genes are TRBV3-1 and TRBJ1-4; 8 bases map to TRBD1. After removal of 4 bases from V and 8 bases from J, the junction contained 6 bases not matched to a gene. CDR3 length equals 14 residues. Germline V gives CDR1 LGHDT, CDR2 YNNKEL (reference sequence). CDR3 nucleotides: TGTGCCAGCAGCCGCCAGGGGGCTGGAGAAAAACTGTTTTTT. Translation gives CASSRQGAGEKLFF.

The table lists this clonotype with many counts. The V call is TRBV25-1, the J call TRBJ2-1, with D possibly matching TRBD1 (6 bases). Germline CDR1 and CDR2: MGHDK and SYGVNS. The CDR3 length is 14 residues. Trimming removed 3 bases at V and 6 bases at J, with 12 bases between. The CDR3 DNA follows: TGTGCCAGCAGTGATCAGGGGTCTAGCAATGAGCAGTTCTTC. It codes for CASSDQGSSNEQFF.

This clonotype is a singleton in its sample. The conserved final phenylalanine or tryptophan is absent from the CDR3, which likely points to a read error. This chain uses TRBV7-6 with TRBJ2-3; D is uncertain. CDR1 is SGHVS and CDR2 is FNYEAQ in the germline V gene. The CDR3 extends over 14 amino acids. The CDR3: CASSLAGSTDTQYL. The DNA of the CDR3 is TGTGCTAGCAGCTTAGCCGGCAGCACAGATACGCAGTATCTT.

This clonotype was detected many times. This rearrangement joins TRBV24-1 to TRBJ2-3, with 11 bases identical to TRBD2. The CDR3 spans 15 residues. Germline CDR1 and CDR2: KGHDR and SFDVKD. The V and J ends lost 7 bases and 2 bases, in that order; junction bases with no gene match: 4. The CDR3 bases are TGTGCCACCAGCACGACTAGCGGGGCCACAGATACGCAGTATTTT. It is translated as CATSTTSGATDTQYF.

The gene calls are TRBV20-1 and TRBJ2-2; TRBD2 aligns across 12 bases. V was clipped by 0 bases and J by 0 bases; unmatched bases: 5. The germline gives CDR1 DFQATT, CDR2 SNEGSKA (reference sequence). The CDR3 loop spans 18 amino acids. The CDR3 here is CSARDLTSGRSNTGELFF. For the CDR3, the DNA is TGCAGTGCTAGAGATCTCACTAGCGGGAGGTCGAACACCGGGGAGCTGTTTTTT.

The chain combines TRBV14 with TRBJ1-2, with D tentatively TRBD1 (5 bases). There are 15 residues in the CDR3. Trimming stripped 5 bases from V and 4 bases from J, with 17 bases between. The germline V gene has CDR1 SGHDN and CDR2 FVKESK. Here the CDR3 reads CASSSQTEFSYGYTF. For the CDR3, the DNA is TGTGCCAGCAGCTCCCAGACAGAGTTCAGCTATGGCTACACCTTC.

This clonotype was detected many times. This chain connects TRBV7-9 to TRBJ2-1; D possibly corresponds to TRBD2 (7 bases). This CDR3 has 15 amino acids. V dropped 5 bases and J dropped 9 bases, with 20 bases sitting between them. Germline V gives CDR1 SEHNR, CDR2 FQNEAQ (reference sequence). The CDR3 DNA follows: TGTGCCAGCAGCCCCCAGCCCGGGGGGCAGGTTGAGCAGTTCTTC. Translation gives CASSPQPGGQVEQFF.

In this sample, this clonotype turned up many times. The genes are TRBV15 and TRBJ2-1; D unclear. The germline V gene encodes CDR1 LNHNV and CDR2 YYDKDF (reference sequence). The CDR3 runs to 12 residues. Deletions cut 1 base from V and 7 bases from J, with 5 bases between. The CDR3 sequence: CATSRVQNEQFF. For the CDR3, the DNA is TGTGCCACCAGCAGAGTCCAAAATGAGCAGTTCTTC. Drawing the rest from reference TRBV15 and TRBJ2-1, the complete variable domain is DAMVIQNPRYQVTQFGKPVTLSCSQTLNHNVMYWYQQKSSQAPKLLFHYYDKDFNNEADTPDNFQSRRPNTSFCFLDIRSPGLGDTAMYLCATSRVQNEQFFGPGTRLTVL.

The chain carries TRBV7-9 and TRBJ2-7, with 11 nucleotides matching TRBD2. CDR3 length: 16 residues. J lost 1 base, V lost 5 bases, and 7 bases had no gene match. From germline, CDR1 is SEHNR and CDR2 FQNEAQ (reference sequence). CDR3 sequence reads: CASSPQTSGKSYEQYF. As DNA, the CDR3 is TGTGCCAGCAGCCCACAGACTAGCGGGAAATCCTACGAGCAGTACTTC.

This clonotype was seen repeatedly, ten times or more. The gene calls are TRBV7-9 and TRBJ2-5; possible D gene TRBD2, 5 bases. The CDR3 is 13 residues long. The V and J ends lost 6 bases and 1 base respectively, with 9 bases between them. The V gene's germline CDR1 is SEHNR and CDR2 FQNEAQ (reference sequence). Here the CDR3 reads CASRAGLQETQYF. In nucleotides, the CDR3 is TGTGCCAGCAGGGCAGGACTCCAAGAGACCCAGTACTTC.

The chain combines TRBV5-1 with TRBJ2-3; TRBD2 matches 7 bases. The CDR3 covers 11 residues. Germline V gene sequence: CDR1 SGHRS, CDR2 YFSETQ. V trimming: 7 bases; J trimming: 9 bases; junction bases outside the gene matches: 5. CDR3 DNA sequence: TGCGCCAGCCGGGGGGAAGGAACGCAGTATTTT. Translating it yields CASRGEGTQYF.